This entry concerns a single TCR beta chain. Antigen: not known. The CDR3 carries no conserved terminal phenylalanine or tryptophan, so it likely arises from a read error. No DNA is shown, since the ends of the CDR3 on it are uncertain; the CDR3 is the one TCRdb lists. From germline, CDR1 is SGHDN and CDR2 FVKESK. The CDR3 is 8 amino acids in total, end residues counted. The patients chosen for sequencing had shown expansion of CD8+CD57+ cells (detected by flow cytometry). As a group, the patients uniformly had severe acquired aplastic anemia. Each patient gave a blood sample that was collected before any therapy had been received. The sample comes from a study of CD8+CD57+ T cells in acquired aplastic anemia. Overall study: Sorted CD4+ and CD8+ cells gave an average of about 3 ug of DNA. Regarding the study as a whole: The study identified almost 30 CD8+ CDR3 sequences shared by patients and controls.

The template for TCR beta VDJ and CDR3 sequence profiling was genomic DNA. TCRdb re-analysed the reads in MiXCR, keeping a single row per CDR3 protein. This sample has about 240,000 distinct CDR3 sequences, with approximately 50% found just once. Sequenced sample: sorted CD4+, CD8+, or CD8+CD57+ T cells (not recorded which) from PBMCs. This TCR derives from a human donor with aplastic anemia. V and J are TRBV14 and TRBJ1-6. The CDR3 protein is CASSPLWR.